A single sample gave rise to the 11 T cell receptor beta chains below, sequenced in a study of T cells after yellow fever vaccination. TCRdb itself ran the 5' RACE reads through MiXCR, one entry per CDR3 protein. Altogether 300,000 to 350,000 distinct CDR3 sequences are present, around 4.4% being singletons, with the ten largest covering less than 20%. The sample consisted of PBMCs, taken 15 days after the yellow fever booster vaccination. Receptors were obtained from a man between 18 and 35 years old who received the YFV17D yellow fever vaccine.

This clonotype was seen repeatedly, ten times or more. The chain is built from TRBV9 and TRBJ1-2; the D is unclear. V dropped 0 bases and J dropped 4 bases, with 10 bases sitting between them. The CDR3 runs 14 residues. The germline V gene has CDR1 SGDLS and CDR2 YYNGEE. CDR3 sequence: CASSVGSGVYGYTF. The CDR3 nucleotides are TGTGCCAGCAGCGTAGGGTCCGGAGTCTATGGCTACACCTTC.

The rearrangement joins TRBV3-1 to TRBJ2-1; 11 bases fit TRBD2. The CDR3 length is 14 residues. Germline V lookup: CDR1 LGHDT, CDR2 YNNKEL (reference sequence). The junction had 3 bases not matched to a gene; V was cut back by 2 bases and J by 9 bases. CDR3 DNA sequence: TGTGCCAGCAGCCAATTCCTAGCGGGGGGTGAGCAGTTCTTC. It codes for CASSQFLAGGEQFF.

This clonotype was recorded a few times. This sequence joins TRBV7-9 and TRBJ2-3, with TRBD2 identical over 7 bases. Per the germline V gene, CDR1 is SEHNR and CDR2 is FQNEAQ (reference sequence). The J segment lost 2 bases and the V segment lost 7 bases, leaving 12 bases of the junction unmatched. The CDR3 covers 16 residues. The chain's CDR3 is CASTLFLAAPTDTQYF. The CDR3 DNA is TGTGCCAGCACCCTATTCCTAGCGGCTCCCACAGATACGCAGTATTTT.

The chain couples TRBV6-6 to TRBJ2-1; D not resolved. Trimming cost V 0 bases and J 10 bases, with 13 bases left between them. CDR3 length: 14 amino acids. In germline, CDR1 is MNHNY, CDR2 SVGAGI (reference sequence). This chain's CDR3 is CASSYSQDSREQFF. The CDR3 DNA is TGTGCCAGCAGTTACTCGCAAGACTCACGGGAGCAGTTCTTC.

This clonotype came up many times. This chain connects TRBV7-2 to TRBJ2-1; D possibly corresponds to TRBD1 (6 bases). Looked up from germline, CDR1 is SGHTA and CDR2 is FQGNSA. CDR3 length: 11 amino acids. The V and J ends lost 8 bases and 10 bases respectively, with 12 bases between them. The CDR3 DNA sequence: TGTGCCAGCGGCAACAGGGACGAGCAGTTCTTC. Translated, it gives CASGNRDEQFF.

This clonotype was observed many times. This chain uses TRBV20-1 with TRBJ2-7, with 7 bases identical to TRBD1. J gave up 3 bases and V 5 bases, and 4 bases lay outside the gene matches. Germline CDR1 reads DFQATT; CDR2 reads SNEGSKA (reference sequence). The CDR3 covers 12 residues. Here the CDR3 reads CSAGTEFYEQYF. CDR3 bases: TGCAGTGCTGGGACAGAGTTCTACGAGCAGTACTTC.

This clonotype was seen only a few times. The V call is TRBV5-1, the J call TRBJ1-6; possible D gene TRBD1, 5 bases. CDR3 length: 15 residues. Trimming left V 3 bases short and J 6 bases short, with 13 bases between. Per germline, CDR1 SGHRS and CDR2 YFSETQ. This CDR3 reads CASSWDRDLNSPLHF. As DNA, the CDR3 is TGCGCCAGCAGCTGGGACCGGGACCTTAATTCACCCCTCCACTTT.

This clonotype has ten or more counts. The chain couples TRBV12-3 or TRBV12-4 to TRBJ2-7; no firm D call. V shed 5 bases and J shed 0 bases, with 8 bases lying between them. The CDR3 is 13 residues long. The CDR3 region is CASSIPGSYEQYF. CDR3 sequence (DNA): TGTGCCAGCAGTATCCCAGGCTCCTACGAGCAGTACTTC.

This clonotype was seen repeatedly, ten times or more. The chain employs TRBV7-3 and TRBJ1-1; no clear D. This CDR3 contains 14 residues. Germline CDR1 is SGHTA and CDR2 is FQGTGA. V dropped 3 bases and J dropped 1 base, with 9 bases sitting between them. The DNA of the CDR3 is TGTGCCAGCAGCTTGAATGTGGGGAACACTGAAGCTTTCTTT. It yields the protein CASSLNVGNTEAFF.

The rearrangement joins TRBV4-3 to TRBJ2-1, with TRBD1 matching 8 bases. CDR1 is LGHNA and CDR2 is YSLEER in the germline V gene. The CDR3 totals 14 residues. The J segment lost 6 bases and the V segment lost 4 bases, leaving 5 bases of the junction unmatched. In nucleotides, the CDR3 is TGCGCCAGCAGCCCTGACAGGGGTCGCAATGAGCAGTTCTTC. This sequence encodes CASSPDRGRNEQFF.

This clonotype was picked up many times. One end of the junction does not line up with germline, which may come from a read error. The rearrangement links TRBV12-3 or TRBV12-4 to TRBJ2-3; D may be TRBD1 or TRBD2 (5 bases each). This CDR3 has 13 amino acids. CDR3 sequence reads: CASRRGGTDTQYF. The CDR3 coding sequence is TGCGCCAGCAGACGGGGCGGGACAGATACGCAGTATTTT.